These 10 T cell receptor beta chains share one sample of origin, sequenced in a study of OX40 agonist ivuxolimab in advanced cancers. Libraries were prepared by immunoSEQ multiplex PCR; TCRdb keeps only in-frame clonotypes and omits some of them. The table has some 77,000 clones, 80% to 95% seen once. Sequencing used CD4+ or CD8+ T cells sorted from blood, obtained in a trial of the OX40 agonist ivuxolimab. These receptors originate from an adult with an advanced solid tumor such as melanoma, head and neck, liver or kidney cancer.

The chain has TRBV20-1 and TRBJ2-7; D possibly uses TRBD1 or TRBD2 (5 bases each). Trimming cost V 5 bases and J 6 bases, with 11 bases left between them. Germline CDR1 is DFQATT and CDR2 is SNEGSKA (reference sequence). The CDR3 spans 11 residues. CDR3 sequence reads: CSAGAGTEQYF. The CDR3 nucleotides are TGCAGTGCTGGGGCCGGGACCGAGCAGTACTTC.

The chain employs TRBV25-1 and TRBJ1-1, with D tentatively TRBD1 (5 bases). Germline CDR1 is MGHDK and CDR2 is SYGVNS. Trimming stripped 7 bases from V and 4 bases from J, with 16 bases between. This CDR3 spans 14 amino acids. Here the CDR3 reads CASKFEEGTTEAFF. In nucleotides, the CDR3 is TGTGCCAGCAAATTTGAGGAGGGGACCACTGAAGCTTTCTTT.

The chain has TRBV7-3 and TRBJ2-1; TRBD2 matches at 13 bases. The CDR3 totals 13 residues. Germline V gene sequence: CDR1 SGHTA, CDR2 FQGTGA. J gave up 10 bases and V 4 bases, and 1 base lay outside the gene matches. Here the CDR3 DNA reads TGTGCCAGCAGCTGGGGACTAGCGGGGGAGCAGTTCTTC. This translates into CASSWGLAGEQFF.

V gene TRBV4-1 combines with J gene TRBJ2-7, with 11 bases fitting TRBD1. CDR3 length: 15 residues. Germline V CDR1 and CDR2: MGHRA, YSYEKL. V lost 3 bases and J lost 3; bases outside the gene matches: 4. CDR3 sequence (DNA): TGCGCCAGCAGCCATGTAGGGACAGGGGGCTACGAGCAGTACTTC. As protein: CASSHVGTGGYEQYF.

V gene TRBV6-6 combines with J gene TRBJ2-7, with D possibly being TRBD2 (6 bases). V was cut by 2 bases and J by 6 bases, with 14 bases left in between. The CDR3 consists of 14 residues. Germline CDR1 and CDR2: MNHNY and SVGAGI (reference sequence). In DNA form, the CDR3 reads TGTGCCAGCAGTTACGATTCTAGCGTGGGCGAGCAGTACTTC. Residues: CASSYDSSVGEQYF.

This clone was found a few times. This rearrangement joins TRBV9 to TRBJ1-1; no reliable D call. This CDR3 has 13 residues. Germline CDR1 reads SGDLS; CDR2 reads YYNGEE. The V gene lost 2 bases and the J gene lost 1 base, with 6 bases spanning the gap. DNA for the CDR3: TGTGCCAGCAGCGTGACGACGAACACTGAAGCTTTCTTT. This sequence encodes CASSVTTNTEAFF. Complete variable domain (other parts from reference TRBV9 and TRBJ1-1): DSGVTQTPKHLITATGQRVTLRCSPRSGDLSVYWYQQSLDQGLQFLIQYYNGEERAKGNILERFSAQQFPDLHSELNLSSLELGDSALYFCASSVTTNTEAFFGQGTRLTVV.

The rearrangement links TRBV13 to TRBJ1-4; no clear D. Trimming left V 10 bases short and J 2 bases short, with 11 bases between. CDR1 is PRHDT, CDR2 FYEKMQ, per germline (reference sequence). The CDR3 is 13 residues long. The CDR3 nucleotides read TGTGCCACCCGGGCGCTTACTAATGAAAAACTGTTTTTT. Its protein is CATRALTNEKLFF.

The chain carries TRBV4-2 and TRBJ2-1; D is unclear. V was shortened by 1 base and J by 9 bases, with 4 bases between the two germline ends. The CDR3 has 11 residues. Germline V gene lookup returns CDR1 LGHNA and CDR2 YNFKEQ. The CDR3 DNA sequence: TGTGCCAGCAGCCAAGTGGGTGAGCAGTTCTTC. Protein: CASSQVGEQFF.

The gene calls are TRBV27 and TRBJ2-1, with D possibly matching TRBD1 (5 bases). Germline assignment: CDR1 MNHEY and CDR2 SMNVEV (reference sequence). V lost 1 base, J lost 8 bases, and 18 bases lay in between. The CDR3 loop spans 16 amino acids. The CDR3 DNA sequence: TGTGCCAGCAGTTTATTTCCCGGACAAGGTGGGGATGAGCAGTTCTTC. It codes for CASSLFPGQGGDEQFF.

The chain combines TRBV5-1 with TRBJ1-1; D perhaps matches TRBD1 (5 bases). The V and J ends lost 0 bases and 2 bases respectively, with 8 bases between them. Germline assignment: CDR1 SGHRS and CDR2 YFSETQ. The CDR3 loop spans 14 amino acids. CDR3 bases: TGCGCCAGCAGCTTGGAGACAGTTAACACTGAAGCTTTCTTT. It translates to CASSLETVNTEAFF.